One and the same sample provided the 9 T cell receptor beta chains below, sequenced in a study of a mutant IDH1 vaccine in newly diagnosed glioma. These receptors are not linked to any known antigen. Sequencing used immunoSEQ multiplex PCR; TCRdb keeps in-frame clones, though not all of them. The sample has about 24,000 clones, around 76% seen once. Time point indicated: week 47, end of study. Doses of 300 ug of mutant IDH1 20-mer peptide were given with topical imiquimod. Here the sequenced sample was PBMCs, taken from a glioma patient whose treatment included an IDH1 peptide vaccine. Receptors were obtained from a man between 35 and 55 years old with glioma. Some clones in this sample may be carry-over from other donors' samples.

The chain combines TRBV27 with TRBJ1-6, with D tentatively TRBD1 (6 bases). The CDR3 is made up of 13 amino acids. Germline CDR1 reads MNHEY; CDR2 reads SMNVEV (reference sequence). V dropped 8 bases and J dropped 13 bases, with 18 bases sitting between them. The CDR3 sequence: CASLPSGGGPLHF. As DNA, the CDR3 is TGTGCCAGCCTCCCAAGTGGCGGGGGCCCCCTCCACTTT.

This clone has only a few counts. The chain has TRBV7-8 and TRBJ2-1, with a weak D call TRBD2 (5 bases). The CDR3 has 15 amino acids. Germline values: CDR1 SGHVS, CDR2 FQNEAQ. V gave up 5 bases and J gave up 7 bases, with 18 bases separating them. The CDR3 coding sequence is TGTGCCAGCAGCCCGCGGGTGCGGGCGGGTAATGAGCAGTTCTTC. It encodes CASSPRVRAGNEQFF.

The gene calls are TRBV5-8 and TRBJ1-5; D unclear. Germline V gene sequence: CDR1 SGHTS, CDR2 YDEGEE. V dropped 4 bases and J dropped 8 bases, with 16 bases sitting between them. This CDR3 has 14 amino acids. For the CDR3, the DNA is TGTGCCAGCAGCGGAGAAGGGCTCGGGGAGCCCCAGCATTTT. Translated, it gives CASSGEGLGEPQHF.

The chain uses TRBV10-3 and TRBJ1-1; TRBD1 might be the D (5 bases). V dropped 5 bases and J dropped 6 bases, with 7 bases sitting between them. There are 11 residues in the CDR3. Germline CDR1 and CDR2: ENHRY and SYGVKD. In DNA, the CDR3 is TGTGCCATCAGTACAGGCTCTGAAGCTTTCTTT. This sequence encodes CAISTGSEAFF.

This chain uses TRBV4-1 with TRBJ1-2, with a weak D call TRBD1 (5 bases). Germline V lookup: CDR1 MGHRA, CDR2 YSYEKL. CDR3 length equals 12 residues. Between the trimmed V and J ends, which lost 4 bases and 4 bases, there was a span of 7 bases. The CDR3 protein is CASSRDGYGYTF. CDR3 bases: TGCGCCAGCAGCCGGGACGGCTATGGCTACACCTTC.

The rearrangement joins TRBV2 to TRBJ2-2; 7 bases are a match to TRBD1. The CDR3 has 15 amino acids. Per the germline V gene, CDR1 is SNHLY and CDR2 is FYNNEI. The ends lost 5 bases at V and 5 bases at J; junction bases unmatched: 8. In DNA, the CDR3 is TGTGCCAGCAGTTTACTACAGGGACAGACCGGGGAGCTGTTTTTT. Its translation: CASSLLQGQTGELFF.

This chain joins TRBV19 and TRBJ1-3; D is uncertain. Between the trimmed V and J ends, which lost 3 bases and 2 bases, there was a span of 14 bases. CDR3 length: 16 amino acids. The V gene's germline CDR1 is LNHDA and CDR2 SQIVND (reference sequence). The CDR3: CASSIALRVTGNTIYF. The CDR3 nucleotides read TGTGCCAGTAGTATCGCTCTTAGGGTCACTGGAAACACCATATATTTT. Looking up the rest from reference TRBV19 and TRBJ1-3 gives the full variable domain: DGGITQSPKYLFRKEGQNVTLSCEQNLNHDAMYWYRQDPGQGLRLIYYSQIVNDFQKGDIAEGYSVSREKKESFPLTVTSAQKNPTAFYLCASSIALRVTGNTIYFGEGSWLTVV.

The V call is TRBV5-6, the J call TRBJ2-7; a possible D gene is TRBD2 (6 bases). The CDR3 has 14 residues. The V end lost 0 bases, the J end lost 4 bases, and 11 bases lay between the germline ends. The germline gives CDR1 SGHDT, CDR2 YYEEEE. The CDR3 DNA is TGTGCCAGCAGCTTGGAGTGGGGAGGATACGAGCAGTACTTC. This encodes CASSLEWGGYEQYF.

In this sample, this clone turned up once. The CDR3 protein is CASSPPQVGPSTDTQYF. CDR3 sequence (DNA): TGCGCCAGCAGCCCCCCGCAGGTGGGGCCTAGCACAGATACGCAGTATTTT. This chain uses TRBV5-1 with TRBJ2-3; a weak D match, TRBD1 (5 bases). The CDR3 loop spans 17 amino acids. Germline V CDR1 and CDR2: SGHRS, YFSETQ. The V end lost 4 bases, the J end lost 0 bases, and 18 bases lay between the germline ends.